Below, one TCR beta chain is given with its context. What it recognizes is unknown. Per germline, CDR1 MGHRA and CDR2 YSYEKL. With V trimmed by 1 base and J by 5 bases, 11 bases remained unmatched. The CDR3 spans 16 residues. This sample is drawn from a study of cytomegalovirus exposure and HLA in healthy donors. Study as a whole: The 95 to 150 validation repertoires, a later analysis reported, used the same platform as the approximately 670 first-cohort repertoires. Regarding the study as a whole: CMV antigen specificity of a few CMV-associated chains was confirmed in vitro.

Method: immunoSEQ multiplex PCR; TCRdb's copy keeps in-frame clones and lacks some. Of about 44,000 clones listed, roughly 93% are singletons. This TCR came from a young woman in good health and CMV-seronegative. The sample was PBMCs. The chain has TRBV4-1 and TRBJ2-7, with 7 bases that match TRBD1. CDR3 amino acids: CASSQGGLGQVHEQYF. DNA of the CDR3: TGCGCCAGCAGCCAAGGGGGTTTAGGACAGGTCCACGAGCAGTACTTC.